One and the same sample provided the 28 T cell receptor beta chains below, sequenced in a study of blood T cells in healthy people across ages. The use of a sample-barcoded 5' primer and a J-beta primer mix characterized a second PCR of about 7 to 12 cycles. Each CDR3 protein is one row after TCRdb ran MiXCR on the 5' RACE reads. This sample has some 1.5 million distinct CDR3 sequences, with roughly 27% found just once. Sample: blood. Receptor source: a woman under 40 in good health.

This clonotype turned up a few times. The V and J genes are TRBV10-1 and TRBJ2-1, with 8 bases lining up with TRBD2. The CDR3 loop spans 14 amino acids. Germline-derived CDR1 and CDR2 are WNHNN and SYGVQD (reference sequence). Unmatched junction bases numbered 7, after V lost 5 bases and J lost 7 bases. The CDR3 here is CASSPRGGSNEQFF. The CDR3 region has the DNA TGCGCCAGCAGTCCTCGGGGGGGATCTAATGAGCAGTTCTTC.

The chain employs TRBV28 and TRBJ2-6; 9 bases align to TRBD1. The trim removed 6 bases at V and 2 bases at J, leaving 8 bases unmatched. Germline values: CDR1 MDHEN, CDR2 SYDVKM. This CDR3 has 17 amino acids. As DNA, the CDR3 is TGTGCCAGCAGCTTGGACAGGGGAAGGCCTGGGGCCAACGTCCTGACTTTC. Its protein product is CASSLDRGRPGANVLTF.

This clonotype has only a few counts. This chain joins TRBV18 and TRBJ2-5; D tentatively fits TRBD1 or TRBD2 (5 bases each). V dropped 4 bases and J dropped 11 bases, with 20 bases sitting between them. Per the germline V gene, CDR1 is KGHSH and CDR2 is LQKENI. This CDR3 comprises 14 residues. The CDR3 protein is CASSRGTAFGEQYF. The CDR3, as DNA: TGTGCCAGCTCACGGGGGACCGCCTTTGGTGAGCAGTACTTC.

The chain carries TRBV18 and TRBJ2-3, with D possibly matching TRBD1 (6 bases). CDR3 size: 14 residues. The germline gives CDR1 KGHSH, CDR2 LQKENI. V dropped 6 bases and J dropped 4 bases, with 14 bases sitting between them. CDR3 nucleotide sequence: TGTGCCAGCTCCGCCCGACAGGACTCAGATACGCAGTATTTT. Translating gives CASSARQDSDTQYF.

This clonotype was counted a few times. The rearrangement uses TRBV3-1 and TRBJ1-1; no clear D gene. The CDR3 runs 12 residues. Germline-derived CDR1 and CDR2 are LGHDT and YNNKEL (reference sequence). Trimming removed 0 bases from V and 8 bases from J, with 7 bases in between. The CDR3 nucleotides are TGTGCCAGCAGCCAAGAGGGCAGGGAAGCTTTCTTT. Its protein product is CASSQEGREAFF.

In its sample, this clonotype was seen a few times. The chain links TRBV9 to TRBJ2-4; D is possibly TRBD2 (6 bases). Trimming took off 4 bases at V and 0 bases at J, with 17 bases between the two ends. CDR3 size: 17 residues. The germline CDR1 and CDR2 sequences are SGDLS and YYNGEE. The CDR3 loop reads CASSFSGGDGAKNIQYF. The CDR3 bases are TGTGCCAGCAGCTTCTCGGGCGGGGACGGAGCCAAAAACATTCAGTACTTC. The variable domain in full, with the rest retrieved from reference TRBV9 and TRBJ2-4, is DSGVTQTPKHLITATGQRVTLRCSPRSGDLSVYWYQQSLDQGLQFLIQYYNGEERAKGNILERFSAQQFPDLHSELNLSSLELGDSALYFCASSFSGGDGAKNIQYFGAGTRLSVL.

This clonotype was observed a few times. This sequence joins TRBV2 and TRBJ2-5; 8 bases align to TRBD2. J was trimmed by 2 bases and V by 3 bases; bases with no gene match: 2. CDR1 is SNHLY, CDR2 FYNNEI, per germline. The CDR3 covers 14 residues. The CDR3 nucleotides are TGTGCCAGCAGTGACTCTAGCGGGCAAGAGACCCAGTACTTC. Translating it yields CASSDSSGQETQYF. The complete variable domain, with remaining parts taken from reference TRBV2 and TRBJ2-5, reads EPEVTQTPSHQVTQMGQEVILRCVPISNHLYFYWYRQILGQKVEFLVSFYNNEISEKSEIFDDQFSVERPDGSNFTLKIRSTKLEDSAMYFCASSDSSGQETQYFGPGTRLLVL.

This chain connects TRBV6-5 to TRBJ1-2, with unresolved D. Germline-derived CDR1 and CDR2 are MNHEY and SVGAGI. The CDR3 contains 14 residues. The V and J ends lost 0 bases and 6 bases respectively, with 11 bases between them. The CDR3 sequence: CASSYSIGMDGYTF. The CDR3 DNA follows: TGTGCCAGCAGTTACTCGATAGGGATGGATGGCTACACCTTC.

This clonotype was found a few times. The chain carries TRBV29-1 and TRBJ2-1; the match to TRBD1 covers 8 bases. Per germline, CDR1 SQVTM and CDR2 ANQGSEA. V shed 4 bases and J 6 bases; nucleotides not matched to a gene: 2. The CDR3 spans 12 residues. The CDR3 region is CSVVQGGNEQFF. In nucleotides, the CDR3 is TGCAGCGTTGTACAGGGGGGCAATGAGCAGTTCTTC.

This sequence joins TRBV6-5 and TRBJ2-7, with 10 bases matching TRBD1. Germline V CDR1 and CDR2: MNHEY, SVGAGI. The CDR3 is made up of 14 amino acids. The junction had 2 bases not matched to a gene; V was cut back by 4 bases and J by 2 bases. CDR3 coding DNA: TGTGCCAGCAGTTGGACAGGGGGGGCCTACGAGCAGTACTTC. This encodes CASSWTGGAYEQYF.

The CDR3 sequence: CASRRRLAGANNEQFF. In nucleotides, the CDR3 is TGTGCCAGCAGAAGGAGACTAGCGGGGGCCAACAATGAGCAGTTCTTC. The gene calls are TRBV2 and TRBJ2-1, with 12 bases identical to TRBD2. V dropped 6 bases and J dropped 5; count of bases not matched to a gene: 8. Germline CDR1 reads SNHLY; CDR2 reads FYNNEI. This CDR3 comprises 16 residues.

This clonotype was counted many times. V usage is TRBV7-2 and J usage is TRBJ2-5, with D perhaps TRBD2 (5 bases). The germline V gene has CDR1 SGHTA and CDR2 FQGNSA. The V end was cut by 5 bases, the J end by 4 bases, with 20 bases between. CDR3 length equals 16 residues. CDR3 nucleotides: TGTGCCAGCAGCGCACCTAGCCTACGTACTTTAGAGACCCAGTACTTC. Its protein is CASSAPSLRTLETQYF. The full variable domain, completed using reference TRBV7-2 and TRBJ2-5, is GAGVSQSPSNKVTEKGKDVELRCDPISGHTALYWYRQSLGQGLEFLIYFQGNSAPDKSGLPSDRFSAERTGGSVSTLTIQRTQQEDSAVYLCASSAPSLRTLETQYFGPGTRLLVL.

For the CDR3, the DNA is TGTGCCAGCACCCCGGGGACTTCGGGAGATACGCAGTATTTT. This translates into CASTPGTSGDTQYF. This rearrangement joins TRBV12-3 or TRBV12-4 to TRBJ2-3; D is possibly TRBD2 (6 bases). Deletions cut 7 bases from V and 5 bases from J, with 16 bases between. The CDR3 spans 14 residues.

This clonotype was seen repeatedly, ten times or more. The chain combines TRBV7-3 with TRBJ2-4, with 8 nucleotides matching TRBD2. Germline V CDR1 and CDR2: SGHTA, FQGTGA. Germline trimming cut 5 bases from V and 3 bases from J; bases unmatched to any gene: 3. CDR3 length: 14 residues. The CDR3 loop is CASSPAGDKNIQYF. As DNA, the CDR3 is TGTGCCAGCAGCCCAGCGGGGGACAAAAACATTCAGTACTTC.

The chain joins TRBV12-3 or TRBV12-4 to TRBJ2-3; D unresolved. There are 14 residues in the CDR3. V dropped 5 bases and J dropped 4 bases, with 13 bases sitting between them. The CDR3 coding sequence is TGTGCCAGCAGTCCCACAGTGACCGCAGATACGCAGTATTTT. It yields the protein CASSPTVTADTQYF.

This clonotype showed up just a few times. The chain combines TRBV5-1 with TRBJ2-5, with D possibly being TRBD1 (7 bases). The CDR3 has 16 residues. Trimming shortened V by 0 bases and J by 5 bases, and 17 bases separated the two germline ends. Germline loops: CDR1 SGHRS, CDR2 YFSETQ. The CDR3 DNA sequence: TGCGCCAGCAGCTTGGGGACAGGAGGGCGTAGGGAGACCCAGTACTTC. This translates into CASSLGTGGRRETQYF.

This clonotype was observed at least ten times. The rearrangement uses TRBV20-1 and TRBJ2-5; D perhaps matches TRBD2 (6 bases). The CDR3 is 13 residues long. V was pared by 3 bases and J by 5 bases, with 13 bases between. Germline V gene sequence: CDR1 DFQATT, CDR2 SNEGSKA (reference sequence). The CDR3 region is CSASVPGEETQYF. CDR3 sequence (DNA): TGCAGTGCTAGCGTCCCGGGAGAGGAGACCCAGTACTTC.

The V gene is TRBV20-1, the J gene TRBJ2-4; D remains unclear. The CDR3 runs to 12 residues. Looked up from germline, CDR1 is DFQATT and CDR2 is SNEGSKA (reference sequence). V was cut by 5 bases and J by 13 bases, with 18 bases left in between. CDR3 coding DNA: TGCAGTGCTGGATACAGCTCCGCGGAGCAGTACTTC. Translation: CSAGYSSAEQYF.

V is TRBV4-1 and J is TRBJ2-2; the D gene could be TRBD1 or TRBD2 (6 bases each). V was pared by 4 bases and J by 6 bases, with 15 bases between. CDR1 MGHRA and CDR2 YSYEKL come from the germline V gene. CDR3 size: 15 residues. CDR3 nucleotide sequence: TGCGCCAGCAGCCGAGTAGCGGAGGGGGCCGGGGAGCTGTTTTTT. Its translation is CASSRVAEGAGELFF.

This clonotype appeared many times. The rearrangement links TRBV11-3 to TRBJ1-1; D unresolved. The V end was cut by 5 bases, the J end by 1 base, with 11 bases between. The germline gives CDR1 SGHNT, CDR2 YENEEA. This CDR3 spans 14 amino acids. CDR3 region: CASSPRRGNTEAFF. CDR3 nucleotides: TGTGCCAGCAGCCCCCGACGGGGGAACACTGAAGCTTTCTTT.

This clonotype was recorded many times. The rearrangement links TRBV7-3 to TRBJ2-5, with 8 bases that match TRBD1. Germline V gene data show CDR1 as SGHTA and CDR2 as FQGTGA. V lost 0 bases to trimming and J lost 3 bases; unmatched junction nucleotides: 12. CDR3 size: 18 residues. The CDR3 bases are TGTGCCAGCAGCTTAACCTCGGGCAGGGGGCCGGGGAAAGAGACCCAGTACTTC. Amino acid sequence: CASSLTSGRGPGKETQYF.

The V call is TRBV20-1, the J call TRBJ2-5, with 7 positions matching TRBD2. CDR1 is DFQATT, CDR2 SNEGSKA, per germline (reference sequence). The length of the CDR3 is 13 residues. V shed 5 bases and J 5 bases; nucleotides not matched to a gene: 8. For the CDR3, the DNA is TGCAGTGCTTGGACACCCGGGGGGGAGACCCAGTACTTC. Its protein is CSAWTPGGETQYF.

This clonotype has a handful of counts. The genes are TRBV12-3 or TRBV12-4 and TRBJ1-4; TRBD1 might be the D (6 bases). CDR3 length equals 14 residues. V was trimmed by 4 bases and J by 7 bases, leaving 13 bases between them. CDR3 nucleotide sequence: TGTGCCAGCAGTTCACAGGGAGGTTTTGAAAAACTGTTTTTT. It encodes CASSSQGGFEKLFF.

This clonotype was observed a single time. A much larger clone is a single base away; this may be a read error. J is TRBJ1-2 and V is TRBV6-2 or TRBV6-3; 8 bases are a match to TRBD1. Per germline, CDR1 MNHEY and CDR2 SVGEGT. The CDR3 extends over 13 amino acids. CDR3 nucleotide sequence: TGTACCAGCAGTCAAACCGGGACAGGCCGCTACACCTTC. Encoded protein: CTSSQTGTGRYTF.

The V gene is TRBV6-5, the J gene TRBJ2-3; 11 bases fit TRBD1. V trimming: 5 bases; J trimming: 2 bases; junction bases outside the gene matches: 3. The germline V gene encodes CDR1 MNHEY and CDR2 SVGAGI. The CDR3 consists of 15 residues. The CDR3 DNA sequence: TGTGCCAGCAGTGAGGGACAGGGGGTCACAGATACGCAGTATTTT. Protein: CASSEGQGVTDTQYF.

CDR3 nucleotides: TGCAGTGCTAGAAGCATACGCGTAGAGACCCAGTACTTC. This translates into CSARSIRVETQYF. The V and J genes are TRBV20-1 and TRBJ2-5; no firm D call. Trimming removed 2 bases at V and 4 bases at J, with 11 bases between. The CDR3 length is 13 residues. Germline V gene sequence: CDR1 DFQATT, CDR2 SNEGSKA (reference sequence).

The chain links TRBV3-1 to TRBJ1-1; D remains unclear. V was cut by 1 base and J by 0 bases, with 9 bases left in between. CDR3 length: 15 residues. The germline gives CDR1 LGHDT, CDR2 YNNKEL (reference sequence). CDR3 DNA sequence: TGTGCCAGCAGCCAAGGGGCTGTAATGAACACTGAAGCTTTCTTT. It is translated as CASSQGAVMNTEAFF.

This clonotype showed up just a few times. The chain carries TRBV10-2 and TRBJ2-5, with 9 bases that match TRBD2. CDR1 WSHSY and CDR2 SAAADI come from the germline V gene. CDR3 size: 17 residues. The V gene end was trimmed by 10 bases and the J gene end by 5 bases; junction bases not matched to a gene: 20. The CDR3 DNA is TGCGCCACCGGACTGAGAGTTCTAGCGGGGTCCGTTGAGACCCAGTACTTC. Translated: CATGLRVLAGSVETQYF.